A selection of T cell receptor beta chains follows, all from one sample in a study of T cell responses to AZD1222 COVID-19 vaccine. Only in-frame clones appear in the TCRdb table, and some are missing; sequencing was by immunoSEQ multiplex PCR. The sample lists approximately 110,000 clones, about nine tenths occurring once. Sequencing used peripheral blood, obtained on day 0 of AZD1222 vaccination. The receptors originated from an adult in good health. Both conserved end residues are part of each CDR3. D genes are given only for firm matches. Rows give clone size only sometimes, using once, few, many, or a class for an expanded clone.

TRBJ1-4 | - | - | TRBV7-2 | CASSLAGRVEGKLFF | TGTGCCAGCAGCTTAGCGGGCAGGGTAGAAGGAAAACTGTTTTTT
TRBJ2-1 | - | - | TRBV7-3 | CASSLSLSSYNEQFF | TGTGCCAGCAGCTTATCGCTGAGCTCCTACAATGAGCAGTTCTTC
TRBJ2-2 | - | - | TRBV28 | CASSLRLGPKVDTGELFF | TGTGCCAGCAGTTTACGGTTAGGGCCCAAGGTCGACACCGGGGAGCTGTTTTTT
TRBJ1-2 | - | - | TRBV5-1 | CASSLVLDSNGVYGYTF | TGCGCCAGCAGCTTGGTCCTAGACAGTAACGGAGTCTATGGCTACACCTTC
TRBJ2-7 | TRBD2 | - | TRBV3-1/TRBV3-2 | CASSSPGTSGTYEQYF | TGTGCCAGCAGCTCACCCGGGACTAGCGGGACCTACGAGCAGTACTTC
TRBJ1-1 | - | - | TRBV6-5 | CASSYSRRINTEAFF | TGTGCCAGCAGTTACTCCCGACGGATCAACACTGAAGCTTTCTTT
TRBJ1-2 | TRBD1 | - | TRBV30 | CAWSRDRAGYTF | TGTGCCTGGAGCCGGGACAGGGCTGGCTACACCTTC
TRBJ2-1 | TRBD2 | - | TRBV30 | CAWSVVRTSGNNEQFF | TGTGCCTGGAGTGTAGTAAGGACTAGCGGAAACAATGAGCAGTTCTTC
TRBJ2-7 | TRBD2 | - | TRBV3-1/TRBV3-2 | CASSPSGGVYEQYF | TGTGCCAGCAGTCCCTCGGGGGGGGTCTACGAGCAGTACTTC
TRBJ2-2 | TRBD2 | - | TRBV10-2 | CASSEERLAQGTGELFF | TGCGCCAGCAGTGAGGAACGACTAGCCCAGGGCACCGGGGAGCTGTTTTTT
TRBJ1-2 | TRBD1 | - | TRBV5-1 | CASSVTGVGNYGYTF | TGCGCCAGCAGCGTGACAGGGGTTGGGAACTATGGCTACACCTTC
TRBJ1-6 | TRBD1 | - | TRBV27 | CASSWGQGGFGNSPLHF | TGTGCCAGCAGTTGGGGACAGGGCGGGTTTGGTAATTCACCCCTCCACTTT
TRBJ2-7 | - | - | TRBV5-1 | CASREGQNYEQYF | TGCGCCAGCAGGGAGGGACAGAACTACGAGCAGTACTTC
TRBJ2-2 | - | - | TRBV9 | CASSVVGAGELFF | TGTGCCAGCAGCGTAGTGGGGGCCGGGGAGCTGTTTTTT
TRBJ2-3 | TRBD2 | - | TRBV29-1 | CSVVGGSDTQYF | TGCAGCGTTGTGGGGGGGTCAGATACGCAGTATTTT
TRBJ1-1 | - | - | TRBV3-1/TRBV3-2 | CASSQDMGGRGTRSTEAFF | TGTGCCAGCAGCCAAGATATGGGGGGGAGGGGTACTCGTAGCACTGAAGCTTTCTTT
TRBJ2-7 | TRBD1 | - | TRBV7-2 | CASSLATGAPYEQYF | TGTGCCAGCAGCTTAGCGACAGGGGCTCCCTACGAGCAGTACTTC
TRBJ2-3 | - | - | TRBV7-3 | CASSLTSGPLSPPQYF | TGTGCCAGCAGCTTAACGTCGGGACCACTCTCCCCCCCCCAGTATTTT
TRBJ2-7 | - | - | TRBV4-1 | CASSQEISYEQYF | TGCGCCAGCAGCCAAGAGATCAGCTACGAGCAGTACTTC
TRBJ2-7 | - | - | TRBV28 | CASSLVPTNPGPSYEQYF | TGTGCCAGCAGTTTAGTCCCAACCAATCCGGGACCCTCTTACGAGCAGTACTTC
TRBJ2-5 | - | - | TRBV6-5 | CASTTAAGQETQYF | TGTGCCAGCACCACCGCGGCAGGGCAAGAGACCCAGTACTTC
TRBJ2-5 | TRBD2 | - | TRBV2 | CASGGGRQETQYF | TGTGCCAGCGGGGGGGGTAGACAAGAGACCCAGTACTTC
TRBJ2-1 | - | once | TRBV5-4 | CASSLASGSYNEQFF | TGTGCCAGCAGCTTGGCCAGCGGCTCCTACAATGAGCAGTTCTTC
TRBJ2-1 | TRBD1 | - | TRBV5-1 | CAVGQGSYNEQFF | TGCGCCGTCGGACAGGGCTCCTACAATGAGCAGTTCTTC
TRBJ2-4 | - | - | TRBV7-8 | CASSLAGTAKNIQYF | TGTGCCAGCAGCTTAGCCGGGACGGCCAAAAACATTCAGTACTTC
TRBJ2-7 | - | many | TRBV3-1/TRBV3-2 | CASSRGGETYEQYF | TGTGCCAGCAGCCGAGGGGGAGAAACCTACGAGCAGTACTTC
TRBJ1-2 | TRBD1 | - | TRBV6-5 | CASRTGGAGYGYTF | TGTGCCAGCAGGACAGGGGGCGCAGGCTATGGCTACACCTTC
TRBJ1-2 | - | - | TRBV10-1 | CASSESQLGGYTF | TGCGCCAGCAGTGAGTCTCAACTGGGTGGCTACACCTTC
TRBJ2-5 | - | - | TRBV3-1/TRBV3-2 | CASSQDRYGTQYF | TGTGCCAGCAGCCAAGACCGGTATGGGACCCAGTACTTC
TRBJ1-1 | - | - | TRBV7-2 | CASSSSGGTEAFF | TGTGCCAGCAGCTCCTCGGGGGGCACTGAAGCTTTCTTT
TRBJ2-1 | - | - | TRBV13 | CASSLNHRAGSLGDEQFF | TGTGCCAGCAGCTTAAATCACCGGGCCGGGAGTTTGGGGGATGAGCAGTTCTTC